Below are 10 T cell receptor beta chains sequenced from a single sample in a study of T cells in Graves' hyperthyroidism and ophthalmopathy. RNA transcripts yielded amplified TCR beta CDR3 regions. Primed by the HTBI set, a first-round RT-PCR was run on the TCR CDR3. TCRdb fed the multiplex PCR reads into MiXCR, producing one record per CDR3 protein. The repertoire holds about 360,000 distinct CDR3 sequences, with 13% as singletons. Material for sequencing was blood. These TCRs come from a man aged 25-40 years with Graves' hyperthyroidism that later progressed to Graves' ophthalmopathy.

This clonotype was detected a few times. This chain uses TRBV18 with TRBJ2-7; 7 nucleotides match TRBD1. The CDR3 spans 16 residues. CDR1 and CDR2 from the germline V gene are KGHSH and LQKENI. The V and J ends lost 2 bases and 3 bases, in that order; junction bases with no gene match: 10. The CDR3 nucleotides read TGTGCCAGCTCACCATTTCGACAGGGAAGTATCTACGAGCAGTACTTC. It is translated as CASSPFRQGSIYEQYF.

The chain joins TRBV19 to TRBJ1-4; the match to TRBD1 covers 12 bases. V gave up 6 bases and J gave up 7 bases; unmatched junction bases: 9. The germline V gene encodes CDR1 LNHDA and CDR2 SQIVND (reference sequence). The CDR3 length is 16 residues. The CDR3 DNA reads TGTGCCAGTAGCCCGGGACAGGGGGCTTTACGTGAAAAACTGTTTTTT. This translates into CASSPGQGALREKLFF.

This clonotype has a single count. A much larger clone is a single base away; this may be a read error. This chain connects TRBV30 to TRBJ1-1; D ambiguous. The CDR3 spans 12 residues. CDR1 is GTSNPN and CDR2 is SVGIG in the germline V gene (reference sequence). The V and J ends lost 0 bases and 3 bases respectively, with 5 bases between them. Written as DNA, the CDR3 is TGTGCCTGGAGTGTTATCTACACTGAAGCTTTCTTT. Protein sequence: CAWSVIYTEAFF.

The V call is TRBV3-1, the J call TRBJ2-1, with D possibly TRBD2 on 6 matching bases. With 2 bases removed from V and 4 bases from J, the gap between germline ends came to 27 bases. This CDR3 spans 20 amino acids. CDR1 is LGHDT and CDR2 is YNNKEL in the germline V gene (reference sequence). The CDR3 sequence is CASSQIFRDLGQQIYNEQFF. In DNA form, the CDR3 reads TGTGCCAGCAGCCAAATTTTTCGGGACTTGGGGCAGCAGATATACAATGAGCAGTTCTTC.

V usage is TRBV5-1 and J usage is TRBJ2-1, with D maybe TRBD2 (5 bases). Germline assignment: CDR1 SGHRS and CDR2 YFSETQ. The CDR3 runs 16 residues. Trimming pared 4 bases from V and 5 bases from J, leaving 19 bases between. The DNA for the CDR3 is TGCGCCAGCAGCCTTACCGGGTTCGGGAATAACAATGAGCAGTTCTTC. This sequence encodes CASSLTGFGNNNEQFF.

The sample holds many counts of this clonotype. This chain uses TRBV18 with TRBJ2-1; 8 bases align to TRBD1. Germline V CDR1 and CDR2: KGHSH, LQKENI. J was trimmed by 8 bases and V by 6 bases; bases with no gene match: 9. CDR3 size: 14 residues. The CDR3 DNA is TGTGCCAGCTCGCCTAGGACAGGGATGGATGAGCAGTTCTTC. Translated, it gives CASSPRTGMDEQFF.

This clonotype was recorded at least ten times. This chain links TRBV6-1 with TRBJ1-6; TRBD1 aligns across 7 bases. The CDR3 is 15 residues long. Germline CDR1 reads MNHNS; CDR2 reads SASEGT. Trimming cost V 6 bases and J 9 bases; bases outside gene matches: 11. CDR3 DNA: TGTGCCAGCAGCTACACAGGGGCGGGTGGTTCACCCCTCCACTTT. Amino acids: CASSYTGAGGSPLHF.

This clonotype was observed at least ten times. The J gene is TRBJ2-2, the V gene TRBV11-1, with 7 bases matching TRBD1. The length of the CDR3 is 17 residues. V gave up 3 bases and J gave up 2 bases; unmatched junction bases: 9. Germline assignment: CDR1 SGHAT and CDR2 FQDESV (reference sequence). CDR3 residues: CASSLDPGTANTGELFF. As DNA, the CDR3 is TGTGCCAGCAGCTTGGACCCCGGGACAGCTAACACCGGGGAGCTGTTTTTT.

Comment on this clonotype: With a much larger clone just one base away, this may be a read error. V usage is TRBV13 and J usage is TRBJ2-5; 8 bases match TRBD1. The CDR3 contains 14 residues. Germline lookup yields CDR1 PRHDT and CDR2 FYEKMQ (reference sequence). V was pared by 0 bases and J by 5 bases, with 2 bases of the junction left unmatched. Here the CDR3 reads CASSLGTGVETQYF. The CDR3, as DNA: TGTGCCAGCAGCTTAGGGACAGGGGTCGAGACCCAGTACTTC.

In its sample, this clonotype was seen many times. V and J are TRBV5-1 and TRBJ1-3; no firm D call. This CDR3 is built from 13 residues. V was pared by 5 bases and J by 0 bases, with 6 bases between. Looked up from germline, CDR1 is SGHRS and CDR2 is YFSETQ. In nucleotides, the CDR3 is TGCGCCAGCAGGCAGTACTCTGGAAACACCATATATTTT. Its translation: CASRQYSGNTIYF. The complete variable domain, with remaining parts taken from reference TRBV5-1 and TRBJ1-3, reads KAGVTQTPRYLIKTRGQQVTLSCSPISGHRSVSWYQQTPGQGLQFLFEYFSETQRNKGNFPGRFSGRQFSNSRSEMNVSTLELGDSALYLCASRQYSGNTIYFGEGSWLTVV.